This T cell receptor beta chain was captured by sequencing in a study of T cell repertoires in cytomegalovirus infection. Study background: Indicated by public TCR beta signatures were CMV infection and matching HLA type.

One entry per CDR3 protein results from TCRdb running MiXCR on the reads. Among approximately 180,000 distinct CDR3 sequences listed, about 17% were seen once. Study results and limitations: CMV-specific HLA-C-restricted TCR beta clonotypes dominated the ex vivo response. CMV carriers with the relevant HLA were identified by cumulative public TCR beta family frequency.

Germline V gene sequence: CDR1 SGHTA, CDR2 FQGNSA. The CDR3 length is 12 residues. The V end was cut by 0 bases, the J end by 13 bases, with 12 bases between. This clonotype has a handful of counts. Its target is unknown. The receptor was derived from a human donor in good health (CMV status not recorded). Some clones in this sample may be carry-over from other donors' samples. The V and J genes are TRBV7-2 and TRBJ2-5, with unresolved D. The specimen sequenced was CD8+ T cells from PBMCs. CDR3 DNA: TGTGCCAGCAGCTTAGCCCGACCCCGAGCGTACTTC. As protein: CASSLARPRAYF.